This TCR beta chain was sequenced for a study of blood T cell repertoires in COVID-19. The V gene end was trimmed by 0 bases and the J gene end by 3 bases; junction bases not matched to a gene: 5. Germline-derived CDR1 and CDR2 are SGDLS and YYNGEE. This CDR3 is built from 16 residues. Source study methods: Reference gene primer amplification gave estimated nucleated cell counts. Some clones are missing from TCRdb's copy, which holds only in-frame ones; the method was immunoSEQ multiplex PCR. The V and J calls and the clone size are those of that table, but D and trimming were determined from the DNA. The data show 200,000 to 250,000 clones, with roughly 84% seen just once and 6.8% held by the top ten.

Sequenced material: PBMCs or T cells enriched from blood (not recorded which). V and J are TRBV9 and TRBJ2-3; 9 nucleotides agree with TRBD2. This receptor was identified in a woman aged 40 to 50 who had recovered from COVID-19. As DNA, the CDR3 is TGTGCCAGCAGCGTAGCTGGTGCGGGAGGGACAGATACGCAGTATTTT. Translated, it gives CASSVAGAGGTDTQYF.